The clone carrying this TCR beta chain was counted a few times. Its antigen is undetermined. Each CDR3 protein gets one entry after TCRdb re-called the RT-PCR reads with MiXCR. The sample has about 500,000 distinct CDR3 sequences, 16% seen once. This record belongs to a study of response to subunit inactivated influenza vaccine. Regarding the study as a whole: Authors proposed each seasonal influenza vaccination draws in few new T cells.

The source is a man between 45 and 75 years old who received an inactivated influenza vaccine. Material: CD4+ T cells sorted from PBMCs, obtained approximately 25 months after vaccination.

The chain's CDR3 is CASSFTDRVTGELFF. The CDR3 DNA is TGTGCCAGCAGTTTCACGGACAGGGTCACCGGGGAGCTGTTTTTT. The chain couples TRBV12-3 or TRBV12-4 to TRBJ2-2; TRBD1 agrees at 8 bases. This CDR3 is 15 amino acids long. The V and J ends lost 3 bases and 4 bases, in that order; junction bases with no gene match: 4.